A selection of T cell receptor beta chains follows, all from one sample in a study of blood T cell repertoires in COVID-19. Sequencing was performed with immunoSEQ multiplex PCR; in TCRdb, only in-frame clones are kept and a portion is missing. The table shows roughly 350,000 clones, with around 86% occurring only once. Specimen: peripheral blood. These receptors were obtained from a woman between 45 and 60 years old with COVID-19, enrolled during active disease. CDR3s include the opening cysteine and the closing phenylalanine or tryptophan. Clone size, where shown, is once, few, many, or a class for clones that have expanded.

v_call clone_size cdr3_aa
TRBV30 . CAWSLTGGRETQYF
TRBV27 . CASSLQRLGRDNEQFF
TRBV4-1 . CASSLLAGEQFF
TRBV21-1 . CASSKAPRGNSYNEQFF
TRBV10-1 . CASRDRRATEAFF
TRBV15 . CATSRNRVPGNTIYF
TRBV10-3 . CAIGLAGNSYNEQFF
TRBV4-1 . CASSHTIPGAEDYGYTF
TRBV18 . CASSRGTSGILEQFF
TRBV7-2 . CASSRGTQSYNEQFF
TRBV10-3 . CAISEGGGGFYEQYF
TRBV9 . CASSVPSSHTIYF
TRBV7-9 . CASSRTGPTEQYF
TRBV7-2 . CASSLDGRGGQPQHF
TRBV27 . CASRGGASEKLFF
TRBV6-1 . CASSEDPGIAYEQYF
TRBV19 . CASQKARSTDTQYF
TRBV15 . CATSSRPGLAAAYF
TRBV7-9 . CASSLGRTTYTGELFF
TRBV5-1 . CASSLAEGQGVYNEQFF
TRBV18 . CASSPPAGGRTEQYF
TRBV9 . CASSGDRGLNTEAFF
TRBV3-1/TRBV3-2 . CASSLVGRGYNEQFF
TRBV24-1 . CATSDFPAGTRETQYF
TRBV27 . CASSLSASGVRQETQYF
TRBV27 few CASSLNSGQGLSGANVLTF
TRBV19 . CASKNPYGRGTDTQYF
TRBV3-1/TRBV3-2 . CASSQGVFGQFF